The rows below give T cell receptor beta chains drawn from one sample of a study of tumor-infiltrating lymphocytes in primary liver carcinoma. Via MiXCR, TCRdb re-called the multiplex PCR reads, giving one row per CDR3 protein. The table has 320,000 or so distinct CDR3 sequences, roughly 60% seen once. Material for sequencing was peripheral blood. These receptors originate from a man in his forties with primary liver carcinoma and hepatitis B virus infection. CDR3s leave out the opening cysteine and the closing phenylalanine or tryptophan. A D gene is named only where the DNA matches it firmly.

j_call v_call cdr3_length d_call cdr3_aa
TRBJ2-7 TRBV5-5 14 TRBD2 DISLVIGAGVWEQY
TRBJ2-6 TRBV4-2 15 . ASSQEGSDSGANVLT
TRBJ2-3 TRBV11-2 13 . ASSPLRGRTYTHY
TRBJ2-2 TRBV5-1 14 . AGSLAILPRTGELF
TRBJ1-6 TRBV28 12 TRBD1 ASSLTGENSPLH
TRBJ2-5 TRBV6-6 13 . ASSYSGMGGETQY
TRBJ2-1 TRBV11-2 11 TRBD1 ANRTGDYNEQF
TRBJ2-7 TRBV7-8 13 TRBD2 ASSLGTSKSHEQY
TRBJ1-5 TRBV6-1 10 . ASRADVQPQH
TRBJ2-5 TRBV6-1 12 . ASSNSGTNETHY
TRBJ2-1 TRBV5-6 16 TRBD2 ASSSPGLAGSTYNERF
TRBJ2-1 TRBV7-8 14 . TSSLISSSSYNEQF
TRBJ2-1 TRBV12-3/TRBV12-4 13 . ASSVEGAGSNEQF
TRBJ2-3 TRBV6-5 11 . ATAEEGTDTRY
TRBJ2-5 TRBV11-2 13 . ASSLGTRTGETQY
TRBJ2-5 TRBV28 13 . ASSRRDRHQETQY
TRBJ1-5 TRBV6-1 12 . ASSEEGLLGPQH
TRBJ2-1 TRBV5-1 15 . ASKFVQGRYTYNEQF
TRBJ2-7 TRBV29-1 11 . SATGGTAYEQY
TRBJ1-2 TRBV24-1 14 . ATSDPAVGSNYGYT
TRBJ2-5 TRBV28 13 . ASSSRTGWEETQY
TRBJ1-5 TRBV12-3/TRBV12-4 11 . VSSLMEEQAQH
TRBJ2-7 TRBV6-2/TRBV6-3 14 . ASSYSKITGSYEQY
TRBJ2-7 TRBV6-2/TRBV6-3 11 . ASSYYGGYGQY
TRBJ2-7 TRBV2 11 TRBD1 ASSEQTGDEQY
TRBJ2-1 TRBV11-2 12 . ASSPGVSYNEQF
TRBJ2-5 TRBV7-3 11 . ASSLLASETQY
TRBJ2-2 TRBV29-1 10 . SKQAHTGELF
TRBJ2-1 TRBV12-3/TRBV12-4 12 . ASKAERIYNEQF
TRBJ1-5 TRBV28 12 . SSSNREFNQPQH
TRBJ1-4 TRBV29-1 11 . NVDGGMSEKLF
TRBJ1-1 TRBV5-5 12 . ASSSVPGDTEAF
TRBJ1-3 TRBV12-3/TRBV12-4 13 . ASSQGTWGADTMY
TRBJ1-2 TRBV5-8 13 . AGSLVPVGNYGYT
TRBJ2-3 TRBV12-3/TRBV12-4 11 . TSSFLATDTQY
TRBJ2-4 TRBV6-1 13 . ARSYSRGGKNFQY
TRBJ2-3 TRBV7-9 12 TRBD2 ASIGGFSTDTQY
TRBJ1-5 TRBV5-5 13 . ANSFTDWAGQPQH
TRBJ1-6 TRBV28 9 . ASRSNSPLH
TRBJ1-1 TRBV29-1 8 . SVGLQEAF
TRBJ2-7 TRBV30 11 . AWSLSGAVKQY
TRBJ2-7 TRBV4-2 15 TRBD2 ASSLLTIGGSSYEQY
TRBJ2-7 TRBV6-5 11 TRBD1 ASNRGGGYEQY
TRBJ2-7 TRBV20-1 11 . SAFTGRSYEQY
TRBJ2-5 TRBV11-2 11 . ASSSTYQETQY
TRBJ2-4 TRBV5-6 13 . VSRVGHLAKNIQY
TRBJ2-7 TRBV11-1 11 TRBD1 VSNRQGQYEQY
TRBJ1-3 TRBV7-8 12 TRBD1 ASSSTGDPTPIY
TRBJ2-7 TRBV10-2 10 . ASEVRANEQY
TRBJ2-7 TRBV6-2/TRBV6-3 11 . ASAATGAYEQY
TRBJ2-7 TRBV11-2 13 . ASSLSTGECYEQY